The next 18 T cell receptor beta chains were all read from a single sample in a study of cytomegalovirus exposure and HLA in healthy donors (dated by TCRdb to about 2017). The receptor library was made with the immunoSEQ multiplex PCR assay. The multiplex PCR relied on a mix of 60 forward primers for TCR Vbeta segments and 13 reverse primers for TCR Jbeta segments. As stored in TCRdb, this immuneACCESS dataset retains in-frame rearrangements with V and J assigned. A fraction of the clones does not appear; measured against another copy, unresolved V genes explain less than half of the discrepancy, and the remainder lacks a known reason. The table for this sample lists approximately 100,000 clones; about two thirds of them were counted only once. The ten largest clonotypes hold about 2.5% of the sample. Sequenced: PBMCs. These receptors were taken from a human donor in good health.

This clone turned up a few times. The chain recombines TRBV10-3 with TRBJ2-7, with 8 bases matching TRBD1. The length of the CDR3 is 15 residues. The germline CDR1 and CDR2 sequences are ENHRY and SYGVKD. The junction had 3 bases not matched to a gene; V was cut back by 2 bases and J by 0 bases. As DNA, the CDR3 is TGTGCCATCAGTGAGAGACAGGGGAGCTCCTACGAGCAGTACTTC. Protein: CAISERQGSSYEQYF.

This chain uses TRBV6-1 with TRBJ1-1, with D perhaps TRBD1 (5 bases). CDR1 is MNHNS and CDR2 is SASEGT in the germline V gene. V gave up 3 bases and J gave up 4 bases, with 9 bases separating them. The CDR3 is 13 residues long. CDR3 DNA: TGTGCCAGCAGTGAGCAGGGAGGCACTGAAGCTTTCTTT. Its translation: CASSEQGGTEAFF.

The chain employs TRBV19 and TRBJ1-5; 7 bases fit TRBD1. CDR3 length equals 17 residues. V shed 6 bases, J shed 0 bases, and the junction held 11 bases outside the gene matches. CDR1 and CDR2 (germline): LNHDA, SQIVND (reference sequence). The chain's CDR3 is CASSKRTGGHSNQPQHF. The CDR3 coding sequence is TGTGCCAGTAGCAAAAGGACAGGAGGACATAGCAATCAGCCCCAGCATTTT.

The chain combines TRBV7-9 with TRBJ1-4; 9 nucleotides match TRBD1. The CDR3 runs to 13 residues. Germline CDR1 is SEHNR and CDR2 is FQNEAQ (reference sequence). After removal of 5 bases from V and 8 bases from J, the junction contained 3 bases not matched to a gene. The CDR3 spells CASSRGQGEKLFF. CDR3 in DNA: TGTGCCAGCAGCCGCGGACAGGGGGAAAAACTGTTTTTT. Supplemented by reference TRBV7-9 and TRBJ1-4, the full variable domain reads DTGVSQNPRHKITKRGQNVTFRCDPISEHNRLYWYRQTLGQGPEFLTYFQNEAQLEKSRLLSDRFSAERPKGSFSTLEIQRTEQGDSAMYLCASSRGQGEKLFFGSGTQLSVL.

The rearrangement uses TRBV7-3 and TRBJ1-1; D unclear. Germline assignment: CDR1 SGHTA and CDR2 FQGTGA. Trimming took 6 bases from V and 4 from J, leaving 15 bases between them. The CDR3 runs to 14 residues. CDR3 sequence reads: CASSITPGTTEAFF. The CDR3 nucleotides read TGTGCCAGCAGTATAACTCCAGGAACCACTGAAGCTTTCTTT.

The chain combines TRBV6-5 with TRBJ2-2, with D perhaps matching TRBD2 (6 bases). The ends were cut back, 0 bases at V and 4 bases at J, with 9 bases in the middle. The germline V gene encodes CDR1 MNHEY and CDR2 SVGAGI. The CDR3 is 15 residues long. The CDR3 is CASSYSGLGTGELFF. The CDR3 nucleotides read TGTGCCAGCAGTTACTCGGGACTCGGCACCGGGGAGCTGTTTTTT.

This sequence joins TRBV11-1 and TRBJ1-6, with TRBD1 as a possible D gene (5 bases). The CDR3 has 13 amino acids. Germline assignment: CDR1 SGHAT and CDR2 FQDESV (reference sequence). V lost 2 bases, J lost 9 bases, and 8 bases lay in between. The CDR3 loop is CASSLKDTSPLHF. The CDR3 DNA is TGTGCCAGCAGCTTAAAGGACACTTCACCCCTCCACTTT.

The V gene is TRBV2, the J gene TRBJ1-5; 12 bases fit TRBD1. V trimming: 9 bases; J trimming: 6 bases; junction bases outside the gene matches: 6. Germline lookup yields CDR1 SNHLY and CDR2 FYNNEI. CDR3 length: 14 amino acids. CDR3 residues: CASGGTGGTQPQHF. CDR3 in DNA: TGTGCCAGTGGGGGGACAGGGGGCACTCAGCCCCAGCATTTT.

CDR3 sequence (DNA): TGTGCCAGCAGTGTGGGGACTTGGAACACCGGGGAGCTGTTTTTT. Translating gives CASSVGTWNTGELFF. The chain employs TRBV2 and TRBJ2-2; possible D gene TRBD2, 6 bases. V was shortened by 4 bases and J by 1 base, with 10 bases between the two germline ends. CDR1 and CDR2 (germline): SNHLY, FYNNEI. The CDR3 covers 15 residues.

V usage is TRBV11-3 and J usage is TRBJ2-1; 10 bases line up with TRBD2. The CDR3 consists of 15 residues. The J segment lost 2 bases and the V segment lost 5 bases, leaving 3 bases of the junction unmatched. CDR1 is SGHNT and CDR2 is YENEEA in the germline V gene. CDR3 in DNA: TGTGCCAGCAGCCGGACTAGCGGTCCCTACAATGAGCAGTTCTTC. Protein sequence: CASSRTSGPYNEQFF. Variable domain in full (rest from reference TRBV11-3 and TRBJ2-1): EAGVVQSPRYKIIEKKQPVAFWCNPISGHNTLYWYLQNLGQGPELLIRYENEEAVDDSQLPKDRFSAERLKGVDSTLKIQPAELGDSAVYLCASSRTSGPYNEQFFGPGTRLTVL.

The CDR3 here is CASSLAGLYEQYF. CDR3 DNA sequence: TGTGCCAGCAGCTTAGCGGGCCTCTACGAGCAGTACTTC. The chain employs TRBV7-2 and TRBJ2-7, with D uncertain. Germline assignment: CDR1 SGHTA and CDR2 FQGNSA. The CDR3 consists of 13 residues. Trimming stripped 0 bases from V and 3 bases from J, with 6 bases between.

This clone was picked up a small number of times. The V call is TRBV29-1, the J call TRBJ2-5, with TRBD1 identical over 7 bases. Germline CDR1 is SQVTM and CDR2 is ANQGSEA. Unmatched junction bases numbered 10, after V lost 6 bases and J lost 6 bases. This CDR3 has 13 amino acids. The CDR3 DNA follows: TGCAGCGTGACGGGACAGAATAGGCAGACCCAGTACTTC. Residues: CSVTGQNRQTQYF.

This chain uses TRBV7-3 with TRBJ1-1; 9 nucleotides agree with TRBD1. Losses at the gene ends were 0 bases for V and 3 bases for J; bases not matched to a gene: 11. Germline V gene sequence: CDR1 SGHTA, CDR2 FQGTGA. This CDR3 is built from 18 residues. CDR3 residues: CASSLTIGRTGADTEAFF. The CDR3 DNA follows: TGTGCCAGCAGCTTAACGATCGGGCGGACAGGGGCGGACACTGAAGCTTTCTTT. The full variable domain, with the rest looked up from reference TRBV7-3 and TRBJ1-1, is GAGVSQTPSNKVTEKGKYVELRCDPISGHTALYWYRQSLGQGPEFLIYFQGTGAADDSGLPNDRFFAVRPEGSVSTLKIQRTERGDSAVYLCASSLTIGRTGADTEAFFGQGTRLTVV.

The gene calls are TRBV7-2 and TRBJ1-6; TRBD1 aligns across 9 bases. Germline V gene sequence: CDR1 SGHTA, CDR2 FQGNSA. Trimming at V came to 1 base and at J to 10 bases, leaving 5 bases not matched to a gene. The CDR3 extends over 15 amino acids. The CDR3 DNA follows: TGTGCCAGCAGCTTAGACTACAGGGGGCACTCACCCCTCCACTTT. It translates to CASSLDYRGHSPLHF.

This clone showed up just a few times. The chain employs TRBV4-2 and TRBJ1-2; 7 positions agree with TRBD1. V dropped 0 bases and J dropped 6; count of bases not matched to a gene: 1. This CDR3 comprises 13 residues. The germline CDR1 and CDR2 sequences are LGHNA and YNFKEQ. DNA of the CDR3: TGTGCCAGCAGCCAAGAGAGGGGGCATGGCTACACCTTC. As protein: CASSQERGHGYTF.

This clone has only one observation. The chain couples TRBV10-3 to TRBJ1-3; 7 nucleotides agree with TRBD1. Germline V CDR1 and CDR2: ENHRY, SYGVKD. CDR3 size: 15 residues. V lost 6 bases and J lost 0; bases outside the gene matches: 5. The DNA for the CDR3 is TGTGCCATCAGCCGACAGGGAGCCTCTGGAAACACCATATATTTT. It codes for CAISRQGASGNTIYF.

The chain employs TRBV7-9 and TRBJ1-2, with D possibly TRBD1 on 5 matching bases. V shed 4 bases and J shed 8 bases, with 17 bases lying between them. Germline CDR1 is SEHNR and CDR2 is FQNEAQ (reference sequence). CDR3 size: 14 residues. In nucleotides, the CDR3 is TGTGCCAGCAGCTCTTCGGTGCCGGAGGGGGGCTACACCTTC. Translation gives CASSSSVPEGGYTF.

V gene TRBV11-2 combines with J gene TRBJ1-3, with D perhaps matching TRBD1 (6 bases). The CDR3 extends over 13 amino acids. Germline-derived CDR1 and CDR2 are SGHAT and FQNNGV. V was cut by 5 bases and J by 12 bases, with 17 bases left in between. The CDR3 is CASSIGGAGIIYF. The CDR3 DNA reads as TGTGCCAGCAGCATCGGGGGGGCCGGTATCATATATTTT.